This entry concerns a single T cell receptor beta chain. Antigen specificity is unknown. The data were obtained in a study of cytomegalovirus exposure and HLA in healthy donors. Background on the study: Earlier work reported 117 million unique TCR beta sequences from 150 million to 200 million T cells. Overall study results and limits: Most TCR sequences showed up rarely, but some public TCRs showed up in many donors. Association of approximately 16,000 TCR beta sequences with HLA alleles was found at 0.05 false discovery rate in a later analysis. Highest at DRB1 and lowest at HLA-C, TCR association rates differed among HLA loci in a later analysis.

In the PCR, 60 Vbeta and 13 Jbeta primers were used. The table came from immunoSEQ multiplex PCR; TCRdb's copy has only in-frame clones and leaves some out. The sample comprises some 150,000 clones, around 82% of which are singletons, and around a tenth rests with the top ten. The CDR3 is 16 amino acids. Germline V gene sequence: CDR1 SGHRS, CDR2 YFSETQ. The V gene lost 0 bases and the J gene lost 4 bases, with 15 bases spanning the gap. The TCR sequence derives from a man over 45 in good health and CMV-seropositive. V gene TRBV5-1 combines with J gene TRBJ2-3; D is unresolved. Material: PBMCs. CDR3 sequence: CASSLGNQVGADTQYF. CDR3 DNA: TGCGCCAGCAGCTTGGGTAATCAGGTAGGCGCAGATACGCAGTATTTT.